This is a list of T cell receptor beta chains from one sample in a study of OX40 agonist ivuxolimab in advanced cancers. Method: immunoSEQ multiplex PCR; TCRdb's copy keeps in-frame clones and lacks some. The sample includes roughly 92,000 clones, under 90% of them seen just once. The sequenced sample was CD4+ or CD8+ T cells sorted from blood, obtained in a trial of the OX40 agonist ivuxolimab. These receptors were taken from an adult with an advanced solid tumor such as melanoma, head and neck, liver or kidney cancer. The CDR3 runs from the conserved cysteine through the conserved F or W. Each record gives: D gene, J gene, clone size, V gene, CDR3 protein, CDR3 DNA. The D gene is left open where the match is weak. Expanded clones get a size class; other rows say once, few or many, or leave the size out.

d_gene: NA
j_gene: TRBJ2-1
abundance: NA
v_gene: TRBV27
CDR3aa: CASSLVGDNEQFF
CDR3nt: TGTGCCAGCAGTTTGGTGGGCGACAATGAGCAGTTCTTC

d_gene: TRBD1
j_gene: TRBJ1-2
abundance: NA
v_gene: TRBV10-1
CDR3aa: CASSMKTGHGYTF
CDR3nt: TGCGCCAGCAGTATGAAGACAGGGCATGGCTACACCTTC

d_gene: NA
j_gene: TRBJ2-7
abundance: NA
v_gene: TRBV19
CDR3aa: CASSITGGNEQYF
CDR3nt: TGTGCCAGTAGTATAACCGGCGGCAACGAGCAGTACTTC

d_gene: NA
j_gene: TRBJ1-2
abundance: once
v_gene: TRBV10-3
CDR3aa: CAISYDRDYGYTF
CDR3nt: TGTGCCATCAGTTACGACAGAGACTATGGCTACACCTTC

d_gene: TRBD1
j_gene: TRBJ2-2
abundance: NA
v_gene: TRBV6-1
CDR3aa: CASSETGGYAGELFF
CDR3nt: TGTGCCAGCAGTGAGACAGGGGGTTACGCCGGGGAGCTGTTTTTT

d_gene: NA
j_gene: TRBJ1-4
abundance: NA
v_gene: TRBV5-1
CDR3aa: CASSLAGGAGEKLFF
CDR3nt: TGCGCCAGCAGCTTGGCCGGGGGAGCGGGTGAAAAACTGTTTTTT

d_gene: NA
j_gene: TRBJ1-1
abundance: NA
v_gene: TRBV10-3
CDR3aa: CAISESTNAEAFF
CDR3nt: TGTGCCATCAGTGAGTCGACTAACGCTGAAGCTTTCTTT

d_gene: NA
j_gene: TRBJ2-5
abundance: NA
v_gene: TRBV9
CDR3aa: CASSVLTGRGETQYF
CDR3nt: TGTGCCAGCAGCGTATTGACAGGGAGGGGAGAGACCCAGTACTTC

d_gene: TRBD1
j_gene: TRBJ2-2
abundance: NA
v_gene: TRBV6-6
CDR3aa: CASRTTGGVSAGELFF
CDR3nt: TGTGCCAGCCGTACGACAGGGGGCGTCTCCGCCGGGGAGCTGTTTTTT

d_gene: TRBD1
j_gene: TRBJ2-7
abundance: NA
v_gene: TRBV6-5
CDR3aa: CASSPPGTGAYEQYF
CDR3nt: TGTGCCAGCAGCCCCCCCGGGACAGGGGCCTACGAGCAGTACTTC

d_gene: NA
j_gene: TRBJ2-1
abundance: NA
v_gene: TRBV30
CDR3aa: CAWSVLGGRSNEQFF
CDR3nt: TGTGCCTGGAGTGTACTCGGGGGGCGGAGCAATGAGCAGTTCTTC

d_gene: NA
j_gene: TRBJ1-1
abundance: NA
v_gene: TRBV5-1
CDR3aa: CASSPPGVANTEAFF
CDR3nt: TGCGCCAGCAGCCCTCCGGGGGTGGCGAACACTGAAGCTTTCTTT

d_gene: NA
j_gene: TRBJ2-5
abundance: NA
v_gene: TRBV6-6
CDR3aa: CASSLGFQETQYF
CDR3nt: TGTGCCAGCAGTTTAGGGTTTCAAGAGACCCAGTACTTC

d_gene: NA
j_gene: TRBJ1-2
abundance: NA
v_gene: TRBV19
CDR3aa: CASSILEARGYGYTF
CDR3nt: TGTGCCAGTAGTATCTTAGAGGCCCGGGGGTATGGCTACACCTTC

d_gene: TRBD1
j_gene: TRBJ1-3
abundance: NA
v_gene: TRBV7-9
CDR3aa: CASSHRDRAVSGNTIYF
CDR3nt: TGTGCCAGCAGCCACCGGGACAGGGCCGTCTCTGGAAACACCATATATTTT

d_gene: NA
j_gene: TRBJ2-2
abundance: once
v_gene: TRBV6-1
CDR3aa: CATAGVTDTGELFF
CDR3nt: TGTGCCACCGCAGGGGTCACGGACACCGGGGAGCTGTTTTTT

d_gene: NA
j_gene: TRBJ1-4
abundance: few
v_gene: TRBV9
CDR3aa: CASSHSVGSNEKLFF
CDR3nt: TGTGCCAGCAGCCATAGCGTGGGATCTAATGAAAAACTGTTTTTT

d_gene: NA
j_gene: TRBJ2-5
abundance: NA
v_gene: TRBV19
CDR3aa: CASSMDGREETQYF
CDR3nt: TGTGCCAGTAGTATGGATGGCAGGGAGGAGACCCAGTACTTC

d_gene: NA
j_gene: TRBJ2-3
abundance: NA
v_gene: TRBV7-9
CDR3aa: CASSSGWVTDTQYF
CDR3nt: TGTGCCAGCAGCTCGGGGTGGGTGACGGATACGCAGTATTTT

d_gene: NA
j_gene: TRBJ1-2
abundance: few
v_gene: TRBV5-1
CDR3aa: CASSFLQGDGYTF
CDR3nt: TGCGCCAGCAGCTTCCTACAGGGTGATGGCTACACCTTC

d_gene: NA
j_gene: TRBJ1-1
abundance: few
v_gene: TRBV5-6
CDR3aa: CASSLYGFEAFF
CDR3nt: TGTGCCAGCAGCTTGTACGGCTTTGAAGCTTTCTTT

d_gene: TRBD2
j_gene: TRBJ2-1
abundance: NA
v_gene: TRBV7-2
CDR3aa: CASSLKYSGSVSYNEQFF
CDR3nt: TGTGCCAGCAGCTTAAAGTATAGCGGGAGCGTTTCCTACAATGAGCAGTTCTTC

d_gene: TRBD2
j_gene: TRBJ2-1
abundance: NA
v_gene: TRBV5-1
CDR3aa: CASSLGLAGGQWDEQFF
CDR3nt: TGCGCCAGCAGCTTGGGACTAGCGGGAGGGCAATGGGATGAGCAGTTCTTC

d_gene: NA
j_gene: TRBJ1-3
abundance: NA
v_gene: TRBV9
CDR3aa: CASSAHDVRTIYF
CDR3nt: TGTGCCAGCAGCGCCCATGATGTGAGGACCATATATTTT

d_gene: TRBD2
j_gene: TRBJ2-3
abundance: few
v_gene: TRBV5-6
CDR3aa: CASSLAGTRGGADTQYF
CDR3nt: TGTGCCAGCAGCTTAGCTGGCACGCGGGGGGGCGCAGATACGCAGTATTTT

d_gene: NA
j_gene: TRBJ2-2
abundance: NA
v_gene: TRBV18
CDR3aa: CASSPQRGTTGELFF
CDR3nt: TGTGCCAGCTCACCACAACGGGGAACGACCGGGGAGCTGTTTTTT

d_gene: NA
j_gene: TRBJ2-6
abundance: NA
v_gene: TRBV14
CDR3aa: CASRPWGANVLTF
CDR3nt: TGTGCCAGCAGGCCTTGGGGGGCCAACGTCCTGACTTTC

d_gene: NA
j_gene: TRBJ1-3
abundance: NA
v_gene: TRBV5-1
CDR3aa: CASSLALLFGTSSGNTIYF
CDR3nt: TGCGCCAGCAGCTTGGCCTTGTTGTTCGGGACTAGCTCTGGAAACACCATATATTTT

d_gene: TRBD2
j_gene: TRBJ2-3
abundance: NA
v_gene: TRBV7-6
CDR3aa: CASSLDRASGGAVDTQYF
CDR3nt: TGTGCCAGCAGCTTAGATAGGGCTAGCGGGGGGGCCGTAGATACGCAGTATTTT

d_gene: TRBD1
j_gene: TRBJ2-7
abundance: NA
v_gene: TRBV5-1
CDR3aa: CASSHYSGTGSYEQYF
CDR3nt: TGCGCCAGCAGCCATTATTCCGGGACAGGGTCCTACGAGCAGTACTTC

d_gene: TRBD2
j_gene: TRBJ2-3
abundance: NA
v_gene: TRBV6-1
CDR3aa: CASSDGTSGGTDTQYF
CDR3nt: TGTGCCAGCAGTGACGGGACTAGCGGGGGCACAGATACGCAGTATTTT

d_gene: TRBD2
j_gene: TRBJ2-1
abundance: few
v_gene: TRBV7-2
CDR3aa: CASSLAGRGNEQFF
CDR3nt: TGTGCCAGCAGCCTAGCGGGGAGGGGGAATGAGCAGTTCTTC

d_gene: NA
j_gene: TRBJ2-7
abundance: NA
v_gene: TRBV4-2
CDR3aa: CASSLEQGGEQYF
CDR3nt: TGTGCCAGCAGCTTGGAACAGGGAGGCGAGCAGTACTTC

d_gene: TRBD2
j_gene: TRBJ2-1
abundance: NA
v_gene: TRBV6-5
CDR3aa: CASTGGSNEQFF
CDR3nt: TGTGCCAGCACGGGCGGGAGTAATGAGCAGTTCTTC

d_gene: TRBD2
j_gene: TRBJ2-7
abundance: NA
v_gene: TRBV6-5
CDR3aa: CASSLTSGNSYEQYF
CDR3nt: TGTGCCAGCAGTTTGACTAGCGGGAACTCCTACGAGCAGTACTTC

d_gene: TRBD1
j_gene: TRBJ2-2
abundance: NA
v_gene: TRBV6-5
CDR3aa: CASGRGRRTGELFF
CDR3nt: TGTGCCAGCGGCAGGGGGCGCAGGACCGGGGAGCTGTTTTTT

d_gene: TRBD2
j_gene: TRBJ2-5
abundance: once
v_gene: TRBV7-9
CDR3aa: CASSLGGSSGAQETQYF
CDR3nt: TGTGCCAGCAGCTTAGGAGGTTCTAGCGGAGCACAAGAGACCCAGTACTTC